Reported below is one T cell receptor (beta chain). This specimen comes from a study of identical twins. A single record per CDR3 protein comes from TCRdb applying MiXCR to the 5' RACE reads. The profile covers some 210,000 distinct CDR3 sequences, with about 15% appearing a single time and less than 45% taken by the ten largest. The CDR3 runs 16 residues. V was trimmed by 2 bases and J by 3 bases, leaving 17 bases between them. Germline V gene sequence: CDR1 SGHRS, CDR2 YFSETQ. The same specimen was also included in a second study, on T cells expressing NK-cell markers. Turning to that study: Seropositivity for HCMV was found in seven of the eight sequenced donors, with one seronegative.

Sequenced sample: CD8+ T cells sorted from blood. This rearrangement joins TRBV5-1 to TRBJ1-1; no reliable D call. The receptor was derived from a woman between 18 and 29 years old in good health. In nucleotides, the CDR3 is TGCGCCAGCAGCTTAGTCCAGACGGGAGCGGACACTGAAGCTTTCTTT. This gives the protein CASSLVQTGADTEAFF.